This TCR beta chain is drawn from a study of blood T cell repertoires in COVID-19. Only in-frame clones appear in the TCRdb table, and some are missing; sequencing was by immunoSEQ multiplex PCR. In the table there are 70,000 to 100,000 clones, almost 85% of which are singletons. In germline, CDR1 is MNHEY, CDR2 SVGAGI. J lost 3 bases, V lost 6 bases, and 7 bases had no gene match. CDR3 size: 14 residues. The receptor was isolated from a man aged 45-65 years with active or convalescent COVID-19. This chain connects TRBV6-5 to TRBJ2-5; 7 positions match TRBD1. Input material: peripheral blood. In nucleotides, the CDR3 is TGTGCCAGCAGACCGGGACAGTCTAAAGAGACCCAGTACTTC. Its translation is CASRPGQSKETQYF.